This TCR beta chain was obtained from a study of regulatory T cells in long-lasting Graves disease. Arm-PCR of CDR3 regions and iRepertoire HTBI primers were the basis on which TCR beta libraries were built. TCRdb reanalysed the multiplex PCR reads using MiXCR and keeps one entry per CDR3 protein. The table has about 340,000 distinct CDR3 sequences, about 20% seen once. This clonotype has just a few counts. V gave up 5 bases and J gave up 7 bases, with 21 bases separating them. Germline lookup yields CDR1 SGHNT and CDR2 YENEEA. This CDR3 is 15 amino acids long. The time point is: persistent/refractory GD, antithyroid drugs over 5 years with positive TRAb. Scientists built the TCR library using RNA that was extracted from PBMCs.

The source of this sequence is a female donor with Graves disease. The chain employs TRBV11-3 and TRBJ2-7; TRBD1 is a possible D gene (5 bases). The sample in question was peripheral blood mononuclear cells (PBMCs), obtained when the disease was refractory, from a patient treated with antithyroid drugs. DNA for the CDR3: TGTGCCAGCAGCCCAGGGATCGGCATGGTTTTGGAGCAGTACTTC. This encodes CASSPGIGMVLEQYF.